The next 27 T cell receptor beta chains were all read from a single sample in a study of Ad26.COV2.S vaccination and SARS-CoV-2 variants. Assay used: immunoSEQ multiplex PCR; TCRdb lists only in-frame clones, some missing. The sample comprises 300,000 to 400,000 clones, roughly nine tenths of which are singletons, and roughly 6% rests with the top ten. Indicated treatment: around 19 received Ad26.COV2.S at low or high dose, single or two shots; roughly five received placebo; per-sample allocation not given. At day 63 after the first vaccine or placebo injection, samples were drawn. The source was peripheral blood, collected in a trial of Ad26.COV2.S vaccine versus placebo. These TCRs come from a person aged 18-65 years who received the Ad26.COV2.S COVID-19 vaccine or a placebo.

The CDR3 nucleotides read TGTGCCAGTAGTATAGATCGGCAGGGGTTTCAGCCCCAGCATTTT. Protein: CASSIDRQGFQPQHF. This chain links TRBV19 with TRBJ1-5, with a possible D match to TRBD1 (6 bases). Between the trimmed V and J ends, which lost 0 bases and 6 bases, there was a span of 12 bases. Germline V gene lookup returns CDR1 LNHDA and CDR2 SQIVND (reference sequence). The CDR3 covers 15 residues.

J is TRBJ2-7 and V is TRBV7-2; the D is unclear. Germline CDR1 SGHTA, CDR2 FQGNSA. CDR3 length: 14 residues. V lost 7 bases, J lost 3 bases, and 16 bases lay in between. The CDR3 nucleotides are TGTGCCAGCACCGTCGCAATAGGGATCTACGAGCAGTACTTC. It is translated as CASTVAIGIYEQYF.

The chain recombines TRBV7-9 with TRBJ2-1; D possibly corresponds to TRBD2 (6 bases). The germline V gene encodes CDR1 SEHNR and CDR2 FQNEAQ (reference sequence). V lost 6 bases, J lost 0 bases, and 9 bases lay in between. The length of the CDR3 is 14 residues. This CDR3 reads CASSPGSSYNEQFF. DNA of the CDR3: TGTGCCAGCAGTCCCGGGAGCTCCTACAATGAGCAGTTCTTC.

J is TRBJ1-1 and V is TRBV7-6; D perhaps matches TRBD1 (5 bases). V was shortened by 5 bases and J by 4 bases, with 17 bases between the two germline ends. The CDR3 sequence is 15 residues long. Germline CDR1 is SGHVS and CDR2 is FNYEAQ. CDR3 nucleotides: TGTGCCAGCAGCCAAATGGGGGTTGGTAGCACTGAAGCTTTCTTT. Amino acids: CASSQMGVGSTEAFF.

The CDR3 region is CASSSNLAGGTDTQYF. DNA for the CDR3: TGTGCCAGCAGCTCTAATTTAGCGGGGGGCACAGATACGCAGTATTTT. V is TRBV5-5 and J is TRBJ2-3; 9 bases are shared with TRBD2. The CDR3 loop spans 16 amino acids. The J segment lost 1 base and the V segment lost 3 bases, leaving 6 bases of the junction unmatched. The germline gives CDR1 SGHKS, CDR2 YYEKEE (reference sequence).

This clone came up a few times. The genes are TRBV6-5 and TRBJ2-2, with D unresolved. The CDR3 covers 15 residues. Germline values: CDR1 MNHEY, CDR2 SVGAGI. V lost 2 bases to trimming and J lost 4 bases, with 11 bases between them. CDR3 coding DNA: TGTGCCAGCAGTTACCCCTTACAAACCACCGGGGAGCTGTTTTTT. This encodes CASSYPLQTTGELFF.

The genes are TRBV6-6 and TRBJ2-7, with a tentative D call TRBD2 (5 bases). The V and J ends lost 10 bases and 1 base respectively, with 11 bases between them. The CDR3 has 12 amino acids. CDR1 and CDR2 from the germline V gene are MNHNY and SVGAGI (reference sequence). CDR3 coding DNA: TGTGCCACCAGGACTCGATCCTACGAGCAGTACTTC. Translating gives CATRTRSYEQYF.

This clone was observed once. V is TRBV19 and J is TRBJ2-1; D remains unclear. The CDR3 is 12 amino acids. Germline loops: CDR1 LNHDA, CDR2 SQIVND (reference sequence). Trimming shortened V by 4 bases and J by 7 bases, and 8 bases separated the two germline ends. CDR3 nucleotide sequence: TGTGCCAGTAGTACAGTACAGAATGAGCAGTTCTTC. Residues: CASSTVQNEQFF.

The rearrangement uses TRBV12-3 or TRBV12-4 and TRBJ1-2; the D is unclear. Trimming took 6 bases from V and 8 from J, leaving 16 bases between them. The CDR3 covers 13 residues. In DNA form, the CDR3 reads TGTGCCAGCAGCCCTTCAGGTGTTTGGGGCTACACCTTC. The encoded protein is CASSPSGVWGYTF.

As DNA, the CDR3 is TGTGCCAGCAGTTGGACAGGGTCTCGTCAGCCCCAGCATTTT. Translation: CASSWTGSRQPQHF. This rearrangement joins TRBV5-6 to TRBJ1-5; 8 bases agree with TRBD1. The CDR3 covers 14 residues. The junction had 7 bases not matched to a gene; V was cut back by 5 bases and J by 6 bases. Germline CDR1 is SGHDT and CDR2 is YYEEEE.

The rearrangement uses TRBV5-5 and TRBJ2-7; D ambiguous. Per germline, CDR1 SGHKS and CDR2 YYEKEE (reference sequence). This CDR3 region has 13 residues. V was trimmed by 3 bases and J by 6 bases, leaving 13 bases between them. The CDR3 loop is CASSWAEVGEQYF. DNA for the CDR3: TGTGCCAGCAGCTGGGCTGAAGTGGGCGAGCAGTACTTC.

The chain carries TRBV19 and TRBJ1-3; TRBD1 might be the D (6 bases). Germline loops: CDR1 LNHDA, CDR2 SQIVND (reference sequence). This CDR3 region has 13 residues. V was pared by 5 bases and J by 4 bases, with 9 bases between. CDR3 coding DNA: TGTGCCAGTAGTTCTGGACAGGGAAACACCATATATTTT. Amino acids: CASSSGQGNTIYF.

The chain recombines TRBV2 with TRBJ2-3; D gene uncertain. The CDR3 length is 12 residues. CDR1 is SNHLY and CDR2 is FYNNEI in the germline V gene. V was clipped by 11 bases and J by 6 bases, with 15 bases between them. The CDR3 reads CAGGRRPDTQYF. CDR3 sequence (DNA): TGTGCCGGCGGACGACGTCCGGATACGCAGTATTTT.

The chain carries TRBV11-1 and TRBJ2-4; the D gene is possibly TRBD1 (6 bases). Deletions cut 6 bases from V and 0 bases from J, with 9 bases between. The CDR3 extends over 14 amino acids. CDR1 is SGHAT, CDR2 FQDESV, per germline (reference sequence). CDR3 sequence: CASSTQGAKNIQYF. Written as DNA, the CDR3 is TGTGCCAGCAGTACACAGGGAGCCAAAAACATTCAGTACTTC.

This clone showed up just a few times. The rearrangement uses TRBV14 and TRBJ1-5; D is unclear. The CDR3 contains 12 residues. The germline V and J ends were trimmed by 1 base and 10 bases, with 8 bases remaining between them. Germline V gives CDR1 SGHDN, CDR2 FVKESK. The CDR3 DNA follows: TGTGCCAGCAGCCAAGGCCCGGGCCCCCAGCATTTT. Protein: CASSQGPGPQHF.

V and J are TRBV28 and TRBJ2-2; weak D call: TRBD2 (6 bases). Germline CDR1 is MDHEN and CDR2 is SYDVKM. The ends were cut back, 8 bases at V and 6 bases at J, with 16 bases in the middle. This CDR3 has 14 residues. CDR3 DNA: TGTGCCAGCGTCCCGGGACTCGACTCCGGGGAGCTGTTTTTT. Protein sequence: CASVPGLDSGELFF.

V and J are TRBV6-5 and TRBJ1-1, with 9 positions matching TRBD1. The length of the CDR3 is 15 residues. With V trimmed by 5 bases and J by 7 bases, 11 bases remained unmatched. Germline V lookup: CDR1 MNHEY, CDR2 SVGAGI. The DNA for the CDR3 is TGTGCCAGCAGTACACGAGCTGGGACAGGGATTGAAGCTTTCTTT. This gives the protein CASSTRAGTGIEAFF.

The J gene is TRBJ1-1, the V gene TRBV7-8; D gene uncertain. V lost 2 bases, J lost 1 base, and 8 bases lay in between. Germline V gives CDR1 SGHVS, CDR2 FQNEAQ. The length of the CDR3 is 14 residues. The CDR3 reads CASSLLPQNTEAFF. The CDR3 nucleotides are TGTGCCAGCAGCTTATTGCCTCAGAACACTGAAGCTTTCTTT.

This clone appeared a single time. The V and J genes are TRBV20-1 and TRBJ1-1; D not certain. Germline assignment: CDR1 DFQATT and CDR2 SNEGSKA (reference sequence). V dropped 0 bases and J dropped 11 bases, with 4 bases sitting between them. The CDR3 spans 9 residues. CDR3 DNA: TGCAGTGCTAGAGATAAGGCTTTCTTT. Translating it yields CSARDKAFF.

This chain links TRBV11-3 with TRBJ2-7; D is perhaps TRBD1 (6 bases). V was cut by 3 bases and J by 3 bases, with 12 bases left in between. The CDR3 runs 14 residues. Germline-derived CDR1 and CDR2 are SGHNT and YENEEA. CDR3 amino acids: CASSFTGDNYEQYF. The CDR3 DNA sequence: TGTGCCAGCAGCTTTACTGGGGACAACTACGAGCAGTACTTC.

This chain joins TRBV19 and TRBJ2-1; 7 nucleotides agree with TRBD1. Germline CDR1 reads LNHDA; CDR2 reads SQIVND (reference sequence). This CDR3 comprises 15 residues. Trimming at V came to 3 bases and at J to 2 bases, leaving 4 bases not matched to a gene. The CDR3 sequence is CASSIGQATYNEQFF. CDR3 nucleotides: TGTGCCAGTAGTATCGGACAGGCCACCTACAATGAGCAGTTCTTC.

The rearrangement uses TRBV9 and TRBJ2-2; tentatively, D is TRBD2 (6 bases). V was clipped by 1 base and J by 7 bases, with 17 bases between them. Germline V CDR1 and CDR2: SGDLS, YYNGEE. The CDR3 runs 16 residues. In nucleotides, the CDR3 is TGTGCCAGCAGCGTATTGACAGCGGGCCAAGGCGGGGAGCTGTTTTTT. Its protein product is CASSVLTAGQGGELFF.

This rearrangement joins TRBV25-1 to TRBJ1-2; the D is unclear. This CDR3 contains 11 residues. With 7 bases removed from V and 2 bases from J, the gap between germline ends came to 5 bases. Per germline, CDR1 MGHDK and CDR2 SYGVNS. The CDR3 is CASTENYGYTF. CDR3 DNA: TGTGCCAGCACGGAAAACTATGGCTACACCTTC.

This clone was detected a few times. This sequence joins TRBV19 and TRBJ2-7; the D gene is possibly TRBD1 (5 bases). Looked up from germline, CDR1 is LNHDA and CDR2 is SQIVND (reference sequence). V dropped 2 bases and J dropped 7 bases, with 12 bases sitting between them. The CDR3 contains 13 residues. CDR3 sequence: CASSIQGSGEQYF. The CDR3 DNA sequence: TGTGCCAGTAGTATACAGGGCTCTGGAGAGCAGTACTTC.

The chain uses TRBV4-2 and TRBJ2-3, with a tentative D call TRBD1 (7 bases). Germline-derived CDR1 and CDR2 are LGHNA and YNFKEQ. Trimming shortened V by 0 bases and J by 1 base, and 20 bases separated the two germline ends. The length of the CDR3 is 19 residues. In DNA, the CDR3 is TGTGCCAGCAGCCAAGATAGTGGTGGGGGCAGGGGGGGCACAGATACGCAGTATTTT. It translates to CASSQDSGGGRGGTDTQYF.

The CDR3 region has the DNA TGTGCCAGTAGTATAGGTGGAACCTTAGCCAAAAACATTCAGTACTTC. It encodes CASSIGGTLAKNIQYF. This chain uses TRBV19 with TRBJ2-4; D is ambiguous. From germline, CDR1 is LNHDA and CDR2 SQIVND (reference sequence). The CDR3 has 16 residues. Trimming took 1 base from V and 0 from J, leaving 10 bases between them.

The gene calls are TRBV7-3 and TRBJ2-1; D is ambiguous. The CDR3 has 11 amino acids. Germline-derived CDR1 and CDR2 are SGHTA and FQGTGA. With 4 bases removed from V and 7 bases from J, the gap between germline ends came to 5 bases. CDR3 in amino acids: CASSYDNEQFF. In DNA form, the CDR3 reads TGTGCCAGCAGCTACGATAATGAGCAGTTCTTC.